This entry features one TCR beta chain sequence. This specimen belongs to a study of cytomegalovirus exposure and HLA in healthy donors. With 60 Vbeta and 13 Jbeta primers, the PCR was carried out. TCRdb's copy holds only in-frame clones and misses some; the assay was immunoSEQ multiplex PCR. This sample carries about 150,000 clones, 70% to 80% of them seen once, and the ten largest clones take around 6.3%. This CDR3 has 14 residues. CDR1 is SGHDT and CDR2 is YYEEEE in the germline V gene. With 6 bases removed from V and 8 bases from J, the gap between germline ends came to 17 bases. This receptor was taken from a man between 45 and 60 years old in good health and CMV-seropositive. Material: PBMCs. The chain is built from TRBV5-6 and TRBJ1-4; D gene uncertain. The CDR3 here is CASKPAGGSEKLFF. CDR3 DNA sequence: TGTGCCAGCAAGCCTGCGGGCGGGTCGGAAAAACTGTTTTTT.